What follows are 30 T cell receptor beta chains derived from one specimen sequenced in a study of T cell responses to AZD1222 COVID-19 vaccine. The protocol was immunoSEQ multiplex PCR, while the TCRdb copy is restricted to in-frame clones and leaves out a portion. The profile shows some 170,000 clones, roughly 94% of them singletons. The input for sequencing was peripheral blood, taken 28 days after the second AZD1222 dose. The receptor source for this set is an adult who received the AZD1222 COVID-19 vaccine.

This sequence joins TRBV19 and TRBJ1-5; 9 positions match TRBD1. Germline V gene data show CDR1 as LNHDA and CDR2 as SQIVND (reference sequence). V was clipped by 3 bases and J by 4 bases; unmatched bases: 7. The CDR3 contains 16 residues. The CDR3 protein is CASSIGQGPLNQPQHF. The CDR3 nucleotides are TGTGCCAGTAGTATCGGACAGGGGCCTCTTAATCAGCCCCAGCATTTT.

This sequence joins TRBV4-1 and TRBJ2-7; the D gene is possibly TRBD1 (6 bases). V was pared by 2 bases and J by 0 bases, with 11 bases between. The CDR3 is 15 amino acids. The germline V gene has CDR1 MGHRA and CDR2 YSYEKL. CDR3 DNA sequence: TGCGCCAGCAGCCAAATACAGGGATACTCCTACGAGCAGTACTTC. It translates to CASSQIQGYSYEQYF.

The chain couples TRBV5-4 to TRBJ2-7; 7 nucleotides align to TRBD1. This CDR3 comprises 16 residues. Germline CDR1 is SGHNT and CDR2 is YYREEE (reference sequence). The ends lost 1 base at V and 0 bases at J; junction bases unmatched: 7. The CDR3: CASSLTWGTVSYEQYF. CDR3 sequence (DNA): TGTGCCAGCAGCTTGACGTGGGGGACAGTCTCCTACGAGCAGTACTTC.

This chain connects TRBV27 to TRBJ1-4; 7 positions match TRBD1. This CDR3 is 14 amino acids long. V gave up 4 bases and J gave up 7 bases; unmatched junction bases: 6. The germline V gene encodes CDR1 MNHEY and CDR2 SMNVEV (reference sequence). CDR3 DNA: TGTGCCAGCAGTTCCGGACAGGCCACTGAAAAACTGTTTTTT. Translating gives CASSSGQATEKLFF.

The V and J genes are TRBV29-1 and TRBJ2-5, with D perhaps matching TRBD2 (5 bases). This CDR3 is 12 amino acids long. Germline V lookup: CDR1 SQVTM, CDR2 ANQGSEA. The V gene lost 7 bases and the J gene lost 3 bases, with 12 bases spanning the gap. The DNA for the CDR3 is TGCAGCGCCCGAAGCGGAGAAGAGACCCAGTACTTC. Protein sequence: CSARSGEETQYF.

This clone was recorded once. The chain is built from TRBV30 and TRBJ2-5, with TRBD1 identical over 9 bases. The J segment lost 3 bases and the V segment lost 5 bases, leaving 4 bases of the junction unmatched. Germline CDR1 GTSNPN, CDR2 SVGIG (reference sequence). The CDR3 extends over 13 amino acids. This chain's CDR3 is CAWGQGMEETQYF. In DNA form, the CDR3 reads TGTGCCTGGGGACAGGGGATGGAAGAGACCCAGTACTTC.

This clone was observed a single time. This chain joins TRBV5-1 and TRBJ2-7, with D possibly TRBD1 on 5 matching bases. The V and J ends lost 1 base and 2 bases respectively, with 7 bases between them. The CDR3 length is 13 residues. Germline V CDR1 and CDR2: SGHRS, YFSETQ. DNA of the CDR3: TGCGCCAGCAGCTTGTACAGGACCTACGAGCAGTACTTC. Translated, it gives CASSLYRTYEQYF.

The chain recombines TRBV6-4 with TRBJ2-3; 8 positions agree with TRBD2. Germline V lookup: CDR1 MRHNA, CDR2 SNTAGT. The CDR3 is 14 amino acids. The V gene end was trimmed by 3 bases and the J gene end by 2 bases; junction bases not matched to a gene: 1. CDR3 residues: CASSEAGDTDTQYF. The CDR3 DNA is TGTGCCAGCAGTGAAGCGGGGGACACAGATACGCAGTATTTT.

The chain couples TRBV6-4 to TRBJ1-2, with TRBD1 as a possible D gene (6 bases). The V and J ends lost 5 bases and 4 bases respectively, with 23 bases between them. The CDR3 is made up of 17 amino acids. Germline CDR1 MRHNA, CDR2 SNTAGT. The CDR3 sequence is CASSLEAGVGASYGYTF. CDR3 nucleotides: TGTGCCAGCAGTCTCGAGGCAGGGGTAGGGGCAAGCTATGGCTACACCTTC.

The V and J genes are TRBV4-2 and TRBJ1-5; D is perhaps TRBD1 (5 bases). CDR3 length: 14 amino acids. Germline loops: CDR1 LGHNA, CDR2 YNFKEQ. The V end was cut by 10 bases, the J end by 4 bases, with 17 bases between. CDR3 loop: CATGTTRGNQPQHF. As DNA, the CDR3 is TGTGCCACCGGGACCACAAGGGGTAATCAGCCCCAGCATTTT.

V is TRBV27 and J is TRBJ2-2, with D perhaps TRBD1 (8 bases). Trimming stripped 7 bases from V and 7 bases from J, with 16 bases between. Germline lookup yields CDR1 MNHEY and CDR2 SMNVEV (reference sequence). The CDR3 is 14 amino acids. CDR3: CASKLTGGVGELFF. CDR3 nucleotide sequence: TGTGCCAGCAAACTTACAGGGGGGGTCGGGGAGCTGTTTTTT.

The genes are TRBV27 and TRBJ1-1, with D perhaps TRBD1 (5 bases). The V end lost 9 bases, the J end lost 9 bases, and 17 bases lay between the germline ends. Germline V CDR1 and CDR2: MNHEY, SMNVEV (reference sequence). CDR3 size: 12 residues. The DNA for the CDR3 is TGTGCCAGGGTACGGGGGATAATTAAAGCTTTCTTT. This translates into CARVRGIIKAFF.

This sequence joins TRBV5-1 and TRBJ2-6; the D gene is possibly TRBD1 (6 bases). V lost 2 bases to trimming and J lost 6 bases, with 9 bases between them. The CDR3 is 14 amino acids. The V gene's germline CDR1 is SGHRS and CDR2 YFSETQ. The CDR3 DNA sequence: TGCGCCAGCAGCTTACAGGGCTCGGCCAACGTCCTGACTTTC. Translated: CASSLQGSANVLTF.

The CDR3 DNA reads as TGTGCCAGTCGGGGTGCAACTAATGAAAAACTGTTTTTT. Protein sequence: CASRGATNEKLFF. The gene calls are TRBV19 and TRBJ1-4; D remains ambiguous. Trimming shortened V by 8 bases and J by 0 bases, and 7 bases separated the two germline ends. Germline V gives CDR1 LNHDA, CDR2 SQIVND (reference sequence). This CDR3 has 13 amino acids.

V gene TRBV9 combines with J gene TRBJ2-3, with a weak D call TRBD2 (6 bases). Trimming removed 3 bases from V and 3 bases from J, with 8 bases in between. The germline gives CDR1 SGDLS, CDR2 YYNGEE. The CDR3 contains 13 residues. The DNA of the CDR3 is TGTGCCAGCAGCGACGGGGGTACAGATACGCAGTATTTT. It is translated as CASSDGGTDTQYF.

The chain uses TRBV7-2 and TRBJ2-1, with a tentative D call TRBD2 (7 bases). The CDR3 runs 15 residues. Germline loops: CDR1 SGHTA, CDR2 FQGNSA. Trimming removed 6 bases at V and 4 bases at J, with 16 bases between. The DNA for the CDR3 is TGTGCCAGCAGTTACCTAGGGGGGGCTTACAATGAGCAGTTCTTC. Protein product: CASSYLGGAYNEQFF.

The J gene is TRBJ2-1, the V gene TRBV11-3, with 14 bases fitting TRBD2. With 5 bases clipped from V and 3 bases from J, the junction kept 9 bases outside the gene matches. The CDR3 consists of 18 residues. Germline V gene lookup returns CDR1 SGHNT and CDR2 YENEEA. The CDR3 loop is CASSGRTSGGSFYNEQFF. The DNA of the CDR3 is TGTGCCAGCAGCGGCCGGACTAGCGGGGGGTCCTTCTACAATGAGCAGTTCTTC.

This rearrangement joins TRBV9 to TRBJ2-3; D not resolved. Per the germline V gene, CDR1 is SGDLS and CDR2 is YYNGEE. V was clipped by 4 bases and J by 5 bases, with 8 bases between them. There are 12 residues in the CDR3. The CDR3 nucleotides read TGTGCCAGCAGCTATAATGGAGATACGCAGTATTTT. Protein product: CASSYNGDTQYF.

J is TRBJ1-5 and V is TRBV19; no definite D call. V was shortened by 7 bases and J by 0 bases, with 13 bases between the two germline ends. This CDR3 is 15 amino acids long. CDR1 and CDR2 from the germline V gene are LNHDA and SQIVND (reference sequence). CDR3 DNA sequence: TGTGCCAGTATTACTCGGTTCGATAGCAATCAGCCCCAGCATTTT. Translation gives CASITRFDSNQPQHF.

The chain recombines TRBV19 with TRBJ2-3; the match to TRBD1 covers 8 bases. CDR1 is LNHDA and CDR2 is SQIVND in the germline V gene (reference sequence). J gave up 5 bases and V 3 bases, and 7 bases lay outside the gene matches. The CDR3 consists of 15 residues. CDR3 bases: TGTGCCAGTAGTATTACAGGGGGTCGGAAAGATACGCAGTATTTT. Its protein product is CASSITGGRKDTQYF.

The chain employs TRBV7-9 and TRBJ2-1, with D possibly TRBD2 on 5 matching bases. V was pared by 10 bases and J by 5 bases, with 12 bases between. From germline, CDR1 is SEHNR and CDR2 FQNEAQ (reference sequence). The CDR3 sequence is 12 residues long. The CDR3 region is CATSPGNNEQFF. Here the CDR3 DNA reads TGTGCCACTTCCCCGGGGAACAATGAGCAGTTCTTC.

This clone was seen more than once but under ten times. The V gene is TRBV29-1, the J gene TRBJ1-1; TRBD1 aligns across 7 bases. The J segment lost 0 bases and the V segment lost 3 bases, leaving 7 bases of the junction unmatched. There are 15 residues in the CDR3. Germline V CDR1 and CDR2: SQVTM, ANQGSEA. The CDR3 loop reads CSVDDRAYLNTEAFF. The CDR3 region has the DNA TGCAGCGTTGATGACAGGGCCTACTTGAACACTGAAGCTTTCTTT.

The J gene is TRBJ1-1, the V gene TRBV27; D call uncertain. CDR1 and CDR2 (germline): MNHEY, SMNVEV (reference sequence). V shed 3 bases and J shed 3 bases, with 8 bases lying between them. This CDR3 region has 13 residues. CDR3 region: CASSLGRDTEAFF. The CDR3 DNA reads TGTGCCAGCAGTTTGGGGAGGGACACTGAAGCTTTCTTT.

The chain carries TRBV6-5 and TRBJ1-3, with TRBD1 matching 9 bases. Trimming cost V 5 bases and J 3 bases; bases outside gene matches: 5. The CDR3 is made up of 15 amino acids. In germline, CDR1 is MNHEY, CDR2 SVGAGI. This CDR3 is CASSLQGAIGNTIYF. DNA of the CDR3: TGTGCCAGCAGTCTACAGGGGGCGATTGGAAACACCATATATTTT.

The rearrangement links TRBV6-5 to TRBJ1-4; possibly TRBD1 for D (6 bases). Trimming removed 6 bases from V and 7 bases from J, with 15 bases in between. Germline CDR1 and CDR2: MNHEY and SVGAGI. The CDR3 totals 14 residues. CDR3 in amino acids: CASRPGTRGEKLFF. The CDR3 DNA follows: TGTGCCAGCAGACCCGGGACAAGGGGTGAAAAACTGTTTTTT.

The V and J genes are TRBV5-5 and TRBJ2-3, with D perhaps matching TRBD2 (7 bases). CDR1 is SGHKS and CDR2 is YYEKEE in the germline V gene (reference sequence). Trimming left V 3 bases short and J 3 bases short, with 14 bases between. The CDR3 is 15 residues long. The CDR3 is CASSWWGGRTDTQYF. The CDR3 DNA is TGTGCCAGCAGCTGGTGGGGGGGCCGGACAGATACGCAGTATTTT.

This chain joins TRBV15 and TRBJ2-7; D is possibly TRBD1 or TRBD2 (5 bases each). Germline V gives CDR1 LNHNV, CDR2 YYDKDF (reference sequence). CDR3 length equals 15 residues. Trimming left V 0 bases short and J 3 bases short, with 12 bases between. In nucleotides, the CDR3 is TGTGCCACCAGCAGAGATACCAGAGGGGACTACGAGCAGTACTTC. It translates to CATSRDTRGDYEQYF.

As DNA, the CDR3 is TGTGCCATCAGTGAGCAGGGCCCTTATAGCAATCAGCCCCAGCATTTT. This translates into CAISEQGPYSNQPQHF. This rearrangement joins TRBV10-3 to TRBJ1-5; D might be TRBD1 (5 bases). Trimming removed 2 bases at V and 0 bases at J, with 11 bases between. This CDR3 region has 16 residues. Germline V lookup: CDR1 ENHRY, CDR2 SYGVKD.

The V call is TRBV10-2, the J call TRBJ1-2; a possible D gene is TRBD1 (5 bases). CDR1 and CDR2 (germline): WSHSY, SAAADI. CDR3 length: 12 residues. V was clipped by 3 bases and J by 4 bases, with 6 bases between them. DNA for the CDR3: TGCGCCAGCAGTGACAGGGCCTATGGCTACACCTTC. Translation gives CASSDRAYGYTF.

The rearrangement links TRBV7-2 to TRBJ2-3; 7 positions agree with TRBD1. This CDR3 is built from 15 residues. Germline V CDR1 and CDR2: SGHTA, FQGNSA. V gave up 5 bases and J gave up 0 bases; unmatched junction bases: 5. The CDR3 region is CASSPDRSSTDTQYF. The CDR3 DNA sequence: TGTGCCAGCAGCCCGGACAGGTCTAGCACAGATACGCAGTATTTT. The variable domain in full, completed from reference TRBV7-2 and TRBJ2-3, reads GAGVSQSPSNKVTEKGKDVELRCDPISGHTALYWYRQSLGQGLEFLIYFQGNSAPDKSGLPSDRFSAERTGGSVSTLTIQRTQQEDSAVYLCASSPDRSSTDTQYFGPGTRLTVL.